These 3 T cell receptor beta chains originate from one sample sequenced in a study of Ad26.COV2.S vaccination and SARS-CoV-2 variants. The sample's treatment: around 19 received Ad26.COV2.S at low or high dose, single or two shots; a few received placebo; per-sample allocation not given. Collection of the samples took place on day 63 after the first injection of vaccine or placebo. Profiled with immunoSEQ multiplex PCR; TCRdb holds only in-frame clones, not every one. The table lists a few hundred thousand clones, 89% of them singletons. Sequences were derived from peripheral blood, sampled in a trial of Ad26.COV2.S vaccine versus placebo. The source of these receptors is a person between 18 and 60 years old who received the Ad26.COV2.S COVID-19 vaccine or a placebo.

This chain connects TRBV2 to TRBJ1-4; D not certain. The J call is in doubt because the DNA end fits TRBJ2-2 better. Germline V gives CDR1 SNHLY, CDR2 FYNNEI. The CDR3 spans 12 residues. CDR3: CASSDRSRELFF. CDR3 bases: TGTGCCAGCAGTGATAGGTCGCGGGAGCTGTTTTTT.

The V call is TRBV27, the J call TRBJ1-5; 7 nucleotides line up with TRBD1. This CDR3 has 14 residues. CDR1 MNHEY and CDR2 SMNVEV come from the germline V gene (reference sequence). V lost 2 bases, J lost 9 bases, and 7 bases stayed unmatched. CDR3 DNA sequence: TGTGCCAGCAGTTTAGCGACAGGGTCCGGGCCCCAGCATTTT. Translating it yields CASSLATGSGPQHF.

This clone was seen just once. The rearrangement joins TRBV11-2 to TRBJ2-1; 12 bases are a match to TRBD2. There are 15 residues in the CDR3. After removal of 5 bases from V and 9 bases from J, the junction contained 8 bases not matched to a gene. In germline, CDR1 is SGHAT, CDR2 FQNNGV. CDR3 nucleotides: TGTGCCAGCAGCGTACTAGCGGGAGGCCGCGGTGAGCAGTTCTTC. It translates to CASSVLAGGRGEQFF. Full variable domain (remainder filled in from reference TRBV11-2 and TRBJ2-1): EAGVAQSPRYKIIEKRQSVAFWCNPISGHATLYWYQQILGQGPKLLIQFQNNGVVDDSQLPKDRFSAERLKGVDSTLKIQPAKLEDSAVYLCASSVLAGGRGEQFFGPGTRLTVL.